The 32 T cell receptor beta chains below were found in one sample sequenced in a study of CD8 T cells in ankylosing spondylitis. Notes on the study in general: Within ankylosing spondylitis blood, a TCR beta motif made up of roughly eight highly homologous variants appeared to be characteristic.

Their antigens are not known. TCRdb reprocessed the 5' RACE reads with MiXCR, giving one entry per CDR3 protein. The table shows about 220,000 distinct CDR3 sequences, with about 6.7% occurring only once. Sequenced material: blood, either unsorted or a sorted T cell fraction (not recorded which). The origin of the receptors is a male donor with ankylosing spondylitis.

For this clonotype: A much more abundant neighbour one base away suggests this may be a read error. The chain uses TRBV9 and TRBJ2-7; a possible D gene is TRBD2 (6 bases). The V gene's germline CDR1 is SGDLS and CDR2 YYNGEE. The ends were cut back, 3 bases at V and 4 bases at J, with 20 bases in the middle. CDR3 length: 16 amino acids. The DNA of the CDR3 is TGTGCCAGCAGCGCGACCTCCGGGAGAGGGGTATACGAGCAGTACTTC. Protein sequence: CASSATSGRGVYEQYF.

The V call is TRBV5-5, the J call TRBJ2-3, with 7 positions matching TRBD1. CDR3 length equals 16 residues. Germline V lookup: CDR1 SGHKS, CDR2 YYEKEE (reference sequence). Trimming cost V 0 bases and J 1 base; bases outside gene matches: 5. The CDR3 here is CASSLVAGGGTDTQYF. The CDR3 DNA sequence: TGTGCCAGCAGCTTGGTTGCAGGGGGAGGCACAGATACGCAGTATTTT.

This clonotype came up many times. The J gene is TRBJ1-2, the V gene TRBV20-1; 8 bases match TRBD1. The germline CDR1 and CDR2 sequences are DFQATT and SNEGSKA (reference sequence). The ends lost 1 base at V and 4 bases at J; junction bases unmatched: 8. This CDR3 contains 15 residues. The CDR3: CSARVFDRGAYGYTF. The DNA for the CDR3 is TGCAGTGCTAGAGTATTTGACAGGGGTGCCTATGGCTACACCTTC.

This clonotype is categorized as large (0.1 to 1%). The CDR3 loop is CASSTWTGSSYEQYF. The DNA for the CDR3 is TGTGCCAGCAGCACCTGGACAGGGAGCTCCTACGAGCAGTACTTC. V usage is TRBV13 and J usage is TRBJ2-7; TRBD1 aligns across 8 bases. The CDR3 runs to 15 residues. The ends lost 5 bases at V and 0 bases at J; junction bases unmatched: 6. CDR1 is PRHDT and CDR2 is FYEKMQ in the germline V gene (reference sequence).

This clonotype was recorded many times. The DNA of the CDR3 is TGTGCCAGCAGTCATTCAGGGGCCTCTACCTACGAGCAGTACTTC. This codes for CASSHSGASTYEQYF. The chain employs TRBV12-3 or TRBV12-4 and TRBJ2-7; TRBD1 might be the D (6 bases). This CDR3 comprises 15 residues. V was trimmed by 5 bases and J by 2 bases, leaving 16 bases between them.

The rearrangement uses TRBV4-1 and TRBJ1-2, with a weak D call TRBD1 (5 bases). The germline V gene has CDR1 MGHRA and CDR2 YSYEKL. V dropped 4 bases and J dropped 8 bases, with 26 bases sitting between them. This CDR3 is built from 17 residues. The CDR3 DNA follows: TGCGCCAGCAGCCTTCGCGGAGGTCTGTTCGGGGACGAGGGCTACACCTTC. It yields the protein CASSLRGGLFGDEGYTF.

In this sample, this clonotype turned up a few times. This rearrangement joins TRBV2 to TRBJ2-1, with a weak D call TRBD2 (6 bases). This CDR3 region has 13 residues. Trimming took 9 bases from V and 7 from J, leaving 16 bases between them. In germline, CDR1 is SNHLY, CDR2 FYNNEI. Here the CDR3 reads CASHSRGRNEQFF. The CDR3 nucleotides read TGTGCCAGTCATTCCCGGGGGAGGAATGAGCAGTTCTTC.

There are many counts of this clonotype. The CDR3: CASSPTGTSVYNEQFF. The CDR3 coding sequence is TGTGCCAGCAGTCCTACCGGGACTAGCGTCTACAATGAGCAGTTCTTC. The chain carries TRBV7-2 and TRBJ2-1, with TRBD2 identical over 10 bases. The junction had 8 bases not matched to a gene; V was cut back by 6 bases and J by 3 bases. This CDR3 has 16 amino acids. Per the germline V gene, CDR1 is SGHTA and CDR2 is FQGNSA. The variable domain in full, with the rest retrieved from reference TRBV7-2 and TRBJ2-1, is GAGVSQSPSNKVTEKGKDVELRCDPISGHTALYWYRQSLGQGLEFLIYFQGNSAPDKSGLPSDRFSAERTGGSVSTLTIQRTQQEDSAVYLCASSPTGTSVYNEQFFGPGTRLTVL.

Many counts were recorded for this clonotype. The CDR3 loop is CASSQEVWTGGNEQFF. CDR3 DNA sequence: TGTGCCAGCAGCCAAGAAGTATGGACAGGGGGGAATGAGCAGTTCTTC. The gene calls are TRBV14 and TRBJ2-1; the match to TRBD1 covers 10 bases. CDR1 and CDR2 (germline): SGHDN, FVKESK. The V segment lost 0 bases and the J segment 7 bases; nucleotides outside the gene matches: 6. There are 16 residues in the CDR3.

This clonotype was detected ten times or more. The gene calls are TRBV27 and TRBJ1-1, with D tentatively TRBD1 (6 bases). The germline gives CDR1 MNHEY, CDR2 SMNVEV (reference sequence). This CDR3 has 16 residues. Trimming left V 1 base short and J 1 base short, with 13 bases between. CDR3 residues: CASSLWPTGKNTEAFF. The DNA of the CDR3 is TGTGCCAGCAGTTTATGGCCCACAGGGAAGAACACTGAAGCTTTCTTT.

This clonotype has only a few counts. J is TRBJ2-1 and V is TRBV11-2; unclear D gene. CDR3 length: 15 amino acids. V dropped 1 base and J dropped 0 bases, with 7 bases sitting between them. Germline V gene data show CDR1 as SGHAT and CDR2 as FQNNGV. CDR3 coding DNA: TGTGCCAGCAGCTTAGCGTTCAGCTCCTACAATGAGCAGTTCTTC. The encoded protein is CASSLAFSSYNEQFF.

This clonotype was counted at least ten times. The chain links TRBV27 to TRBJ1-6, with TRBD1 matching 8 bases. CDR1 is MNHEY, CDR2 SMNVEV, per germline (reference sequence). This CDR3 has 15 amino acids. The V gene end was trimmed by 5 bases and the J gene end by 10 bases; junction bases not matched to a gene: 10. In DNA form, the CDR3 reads TGTGCCAGCAGTATCGCAGGGGGCGGGAACTCACCCCTCCACTTT. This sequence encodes CASSIAGGGNSPLHF.

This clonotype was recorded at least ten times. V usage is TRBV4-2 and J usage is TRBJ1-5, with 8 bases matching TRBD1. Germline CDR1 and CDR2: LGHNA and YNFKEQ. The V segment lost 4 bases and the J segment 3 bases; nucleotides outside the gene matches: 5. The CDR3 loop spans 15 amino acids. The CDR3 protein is CASSPDRGSNQPQHF. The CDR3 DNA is TGTGCCAGCAGCCCAGACAGGGGCTCCAATCAGCCCCAGCATTTT.

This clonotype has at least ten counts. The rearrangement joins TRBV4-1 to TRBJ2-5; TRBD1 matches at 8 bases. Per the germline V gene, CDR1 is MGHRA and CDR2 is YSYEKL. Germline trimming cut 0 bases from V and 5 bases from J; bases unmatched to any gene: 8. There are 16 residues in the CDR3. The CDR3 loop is CASSQEAGGYSETQYF. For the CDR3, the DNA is TGCGCCAGCAGCCAAGAGGCAGGGGGCTACAGTGAGACCCAGTACTTC.

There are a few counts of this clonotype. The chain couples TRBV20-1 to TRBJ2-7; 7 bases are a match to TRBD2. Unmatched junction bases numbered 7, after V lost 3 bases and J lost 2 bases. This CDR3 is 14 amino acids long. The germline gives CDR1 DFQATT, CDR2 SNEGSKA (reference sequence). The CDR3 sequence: CSASPFREAYEQYF. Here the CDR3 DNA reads TGCAGTGCTAGCCCTTTCCGGGAGGCCTACGAGCAGTACTTC.

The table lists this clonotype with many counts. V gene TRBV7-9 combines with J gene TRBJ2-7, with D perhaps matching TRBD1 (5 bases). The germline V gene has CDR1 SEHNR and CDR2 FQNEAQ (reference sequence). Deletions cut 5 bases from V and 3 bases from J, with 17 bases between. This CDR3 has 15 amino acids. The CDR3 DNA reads TGTGCCAGCAGCCCACAAGGGGTTGCCCACTACGAGCAGTACTTC. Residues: CASSPQGVAHYEQYF.

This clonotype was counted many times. The CDR3 bases are TGCAGTGCTAGAGCGAGGACTGACTACGAGCAGTACTTC. It specifies CSARARTDYEQYF. The V gene is TRBV20-1, the J gene TRBJ2-7; a possible D gene is TRBD2 (5 bases). Trimming stripped 1 base from V and 3 bases from J, with 10 bases between. CDR1 and CDR2 from the germline V gene are DFQATT and SNEGSKA (reference sequence). This CDR3 contains 13 residues.

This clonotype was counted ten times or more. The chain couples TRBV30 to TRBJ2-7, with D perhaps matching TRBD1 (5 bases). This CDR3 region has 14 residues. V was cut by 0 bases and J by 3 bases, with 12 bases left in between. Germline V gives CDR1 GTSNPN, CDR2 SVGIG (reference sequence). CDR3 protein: CAWSVQGPGYEQYF. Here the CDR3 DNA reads TGTGCCTGGAGTGTTCAGGGCCCAGGCTACGAGCAGTACTTC.

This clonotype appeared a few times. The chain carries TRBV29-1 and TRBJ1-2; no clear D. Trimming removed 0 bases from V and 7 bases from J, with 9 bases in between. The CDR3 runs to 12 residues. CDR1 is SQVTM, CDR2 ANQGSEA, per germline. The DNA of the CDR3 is TGCAGCGTTGAAGACAAGGTTGGTGGCTACACCTTC. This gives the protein CSVEDKVGGYTF.

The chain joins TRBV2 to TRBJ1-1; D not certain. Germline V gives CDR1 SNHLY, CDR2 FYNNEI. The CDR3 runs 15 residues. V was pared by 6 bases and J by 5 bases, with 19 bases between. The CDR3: CASSLSGSRGTEAFF. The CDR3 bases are TGTGCCAGCAGCCTTTCCGGGTCCCGTGGGACTGAAGCTTTCTTT.

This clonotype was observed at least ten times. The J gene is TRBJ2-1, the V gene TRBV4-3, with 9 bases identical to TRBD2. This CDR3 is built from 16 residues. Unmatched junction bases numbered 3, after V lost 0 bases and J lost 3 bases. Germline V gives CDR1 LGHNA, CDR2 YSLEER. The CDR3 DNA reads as TGCGCCAGCAGCCAAGATCGGCGGGGGGGCTACAATGAGCAGTTCTTC. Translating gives CASSQDRRGGYNEQFF.

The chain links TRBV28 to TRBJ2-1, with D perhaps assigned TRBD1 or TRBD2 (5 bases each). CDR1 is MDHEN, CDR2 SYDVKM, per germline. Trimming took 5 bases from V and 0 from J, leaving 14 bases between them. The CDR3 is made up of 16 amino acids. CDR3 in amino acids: CASSPEWGSSYNEQFF. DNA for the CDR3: TGTGCCAGCAGTCCGGAGTGGGGGAGCTCCTACAATGAGCAGTTCTTC.

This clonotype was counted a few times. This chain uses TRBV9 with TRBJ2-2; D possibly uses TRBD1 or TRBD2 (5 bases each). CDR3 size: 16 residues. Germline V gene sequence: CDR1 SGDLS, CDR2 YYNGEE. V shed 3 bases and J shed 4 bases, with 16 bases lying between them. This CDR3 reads CASSGGVSESTGELFF. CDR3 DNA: TGTGCCAGCAGCGGAGGGGTGTCGGAGAGCACCGGGGAGCTGTTTTTT.

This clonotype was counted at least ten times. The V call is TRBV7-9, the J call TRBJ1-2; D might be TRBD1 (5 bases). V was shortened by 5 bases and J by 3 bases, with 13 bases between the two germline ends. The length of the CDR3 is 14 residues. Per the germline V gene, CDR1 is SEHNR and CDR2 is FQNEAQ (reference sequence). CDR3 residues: CASSRGDKHYGYTF. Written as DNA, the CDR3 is TGTGCCAGCAGCCGGGGCGACAAACACTATGGCTACACCTTC.

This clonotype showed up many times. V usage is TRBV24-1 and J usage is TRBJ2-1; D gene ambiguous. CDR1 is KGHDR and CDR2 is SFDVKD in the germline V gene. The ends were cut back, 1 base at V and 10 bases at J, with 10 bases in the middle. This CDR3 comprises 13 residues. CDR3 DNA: TGTGCCACCAGTGATTTTTCGCGGCCCGAGCAGTTCTTC. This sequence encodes CATSDFSRPEQFF.

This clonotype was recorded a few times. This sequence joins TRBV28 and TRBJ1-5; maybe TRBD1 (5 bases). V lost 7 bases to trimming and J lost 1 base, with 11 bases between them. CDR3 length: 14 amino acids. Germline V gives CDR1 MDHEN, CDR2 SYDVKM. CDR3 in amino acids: CASNSPGSNQPQHF. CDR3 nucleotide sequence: TGTGCCAGCAACTCCCCAGGGAGCAATCAGCCCCAGCATTTT.

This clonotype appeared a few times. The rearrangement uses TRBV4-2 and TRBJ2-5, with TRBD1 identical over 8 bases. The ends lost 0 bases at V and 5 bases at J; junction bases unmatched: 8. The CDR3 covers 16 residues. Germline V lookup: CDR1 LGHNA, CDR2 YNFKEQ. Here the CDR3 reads CASSQDLAGGGETQYF. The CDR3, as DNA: TGTGCCAGCAGCCAAGATCTGGCAGGGGGCGGGGAGACCCAGTACTTC.

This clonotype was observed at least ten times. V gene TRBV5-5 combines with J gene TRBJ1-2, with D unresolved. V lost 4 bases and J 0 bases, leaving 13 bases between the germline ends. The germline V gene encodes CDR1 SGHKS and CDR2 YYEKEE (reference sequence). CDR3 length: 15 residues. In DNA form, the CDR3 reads TGTGCCAGCAGCCCACGCCCCACTGCTAACTATGGCTACACCTTC. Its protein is CASSPRPTANYGYTF.

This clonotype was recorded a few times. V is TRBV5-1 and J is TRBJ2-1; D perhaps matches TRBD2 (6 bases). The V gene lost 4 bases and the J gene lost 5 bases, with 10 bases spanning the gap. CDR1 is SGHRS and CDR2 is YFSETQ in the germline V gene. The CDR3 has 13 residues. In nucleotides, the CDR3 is TGCGCCAGCAGCGGAGCGGGTAACAATGAGCAGTTCTTC. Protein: CASSGAGNNEQFF.

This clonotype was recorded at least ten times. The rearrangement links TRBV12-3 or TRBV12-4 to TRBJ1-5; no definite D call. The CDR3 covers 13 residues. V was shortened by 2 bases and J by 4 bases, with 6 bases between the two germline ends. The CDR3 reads CASSLWANQPQHF. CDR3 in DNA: TGTGCCAGCAGTTTATGGGCGAATCAGCCCCAGCATTTT.

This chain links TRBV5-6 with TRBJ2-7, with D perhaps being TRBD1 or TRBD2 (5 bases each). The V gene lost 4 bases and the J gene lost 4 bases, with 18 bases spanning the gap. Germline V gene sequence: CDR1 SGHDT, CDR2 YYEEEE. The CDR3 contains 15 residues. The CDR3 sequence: CASSAQIGTYYEQYF. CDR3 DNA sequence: TGTGCCAGCAGCGCCCAAATCGGGACGTATTACGAGCAGTACTTC.

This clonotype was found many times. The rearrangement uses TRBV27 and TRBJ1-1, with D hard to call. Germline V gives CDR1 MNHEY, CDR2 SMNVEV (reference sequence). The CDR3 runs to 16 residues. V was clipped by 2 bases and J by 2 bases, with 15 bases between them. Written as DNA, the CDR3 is TGTGCCAGCAGTTTAACGGGCAGATCCCTTAACACTGAAGCTTTCTTT. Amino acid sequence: CASSLTGRSLNTEAFF.